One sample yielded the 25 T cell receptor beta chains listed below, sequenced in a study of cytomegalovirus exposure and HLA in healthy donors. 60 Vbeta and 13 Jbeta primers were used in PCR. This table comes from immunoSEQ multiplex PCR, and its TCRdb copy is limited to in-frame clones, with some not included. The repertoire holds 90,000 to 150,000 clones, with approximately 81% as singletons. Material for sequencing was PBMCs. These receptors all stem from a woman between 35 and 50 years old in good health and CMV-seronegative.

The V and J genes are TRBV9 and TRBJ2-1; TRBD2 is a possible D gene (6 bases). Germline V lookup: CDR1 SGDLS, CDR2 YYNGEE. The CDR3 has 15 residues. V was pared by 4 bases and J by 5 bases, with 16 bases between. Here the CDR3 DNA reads TGTGCCAGCAGCACCTCTGACGGGAGCGACAATGAGCAGTTCTTC. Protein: CASSTSDGSDNEQFF.

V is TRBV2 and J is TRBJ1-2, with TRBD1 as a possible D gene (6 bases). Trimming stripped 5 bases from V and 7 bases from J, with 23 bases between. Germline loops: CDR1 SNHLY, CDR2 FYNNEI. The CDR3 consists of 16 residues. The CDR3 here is CASSPGTGAKGGGYTF. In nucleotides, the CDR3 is TGTGCCAGCAGTCCCGGGACCGGTGCCAAAGGGGGTGGCTACACCTTC.

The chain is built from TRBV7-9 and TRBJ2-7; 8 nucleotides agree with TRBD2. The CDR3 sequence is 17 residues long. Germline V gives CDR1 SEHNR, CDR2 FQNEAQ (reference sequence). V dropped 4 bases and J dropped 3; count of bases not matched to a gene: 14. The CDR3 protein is CASSSLAGNYPRYEQYF. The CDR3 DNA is TGTGCCAGCAGCTCCTTAGCGGGAAACTATCCCCGCTACGAGCAGTACTTC.

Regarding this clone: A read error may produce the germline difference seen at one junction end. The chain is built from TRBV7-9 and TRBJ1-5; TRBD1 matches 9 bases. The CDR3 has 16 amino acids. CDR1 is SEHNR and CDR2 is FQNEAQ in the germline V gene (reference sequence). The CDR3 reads CSSSATGTGKRQPQHF. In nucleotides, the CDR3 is TGTTCCAGCAGCGCTACCGGGACAGGGAAAAGGCAGCCCCAGCATTTT. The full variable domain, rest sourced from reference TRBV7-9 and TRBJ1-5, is DTGVSQNPRHKITKRGQNVTFRCDPISEHNRLYWYRQTLGQGPEFLTYFQNEAQLEKSRLLSDRFSAERPKGSFSTLEIQRTEQGDSAMYLCSSSATGTGKRQPQHFGDGTRLSIL.

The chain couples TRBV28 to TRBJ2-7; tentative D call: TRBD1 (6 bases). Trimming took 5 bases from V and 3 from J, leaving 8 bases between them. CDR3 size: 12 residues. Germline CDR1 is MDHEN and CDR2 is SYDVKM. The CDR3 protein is CASSPDSYEQYF. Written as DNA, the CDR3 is TGTGCCAGCAGTCCGGACAGCTACGAGCAGTACTTC.

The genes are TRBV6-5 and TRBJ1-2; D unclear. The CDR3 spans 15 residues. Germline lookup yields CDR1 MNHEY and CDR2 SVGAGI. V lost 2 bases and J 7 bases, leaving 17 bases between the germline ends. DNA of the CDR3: TGTGCCAGCAGTTACGAGTCCGGGAGCTACTCTGGCTACACCTTC. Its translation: CASSYESGSYSGYTF.

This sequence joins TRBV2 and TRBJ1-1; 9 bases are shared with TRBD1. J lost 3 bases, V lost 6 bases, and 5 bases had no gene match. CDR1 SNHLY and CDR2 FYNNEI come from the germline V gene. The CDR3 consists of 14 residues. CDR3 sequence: CASREGQGYTEAFF. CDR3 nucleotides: TGTGCCAGCAGGGAGGGACAGGGTTACACTGAAGCTTTCTTT.

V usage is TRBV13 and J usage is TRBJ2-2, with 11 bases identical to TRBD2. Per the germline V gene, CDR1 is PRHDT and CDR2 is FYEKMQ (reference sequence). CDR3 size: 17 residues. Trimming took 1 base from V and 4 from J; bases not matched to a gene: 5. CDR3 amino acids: CASSLDLLAGGTGELFF. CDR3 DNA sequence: TGTGCCAGCAGCTTAGACCTTCTAGCGGGAGGCACCGGGGAGCTGTTTTTT.

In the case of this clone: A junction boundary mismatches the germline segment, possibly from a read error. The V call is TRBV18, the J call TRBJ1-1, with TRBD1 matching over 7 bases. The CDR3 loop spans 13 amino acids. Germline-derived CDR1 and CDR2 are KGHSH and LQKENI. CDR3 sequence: CASSEQGNSEAFF. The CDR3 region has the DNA TGTGCCAGCTCAGAACAGGGGAACTCTGAAGCTTTCTTT.

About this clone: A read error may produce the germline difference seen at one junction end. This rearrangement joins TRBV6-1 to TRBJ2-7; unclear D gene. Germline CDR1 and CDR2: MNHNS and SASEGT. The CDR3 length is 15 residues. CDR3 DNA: TGTGCCAGCGGTGAAATTTTTGATAACATCTACGAGCAGTACTTC. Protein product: CASGEIFDNIYEQYF.

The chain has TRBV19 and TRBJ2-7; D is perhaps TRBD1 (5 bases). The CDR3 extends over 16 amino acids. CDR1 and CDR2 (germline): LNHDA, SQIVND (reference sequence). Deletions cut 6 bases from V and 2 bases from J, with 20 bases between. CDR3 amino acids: CASSPTRDSTTYEQYF. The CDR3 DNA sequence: TGTGCCAGTAGCCCCACCCGAGACAGTACTACCTACGAGCAGTACTTC.

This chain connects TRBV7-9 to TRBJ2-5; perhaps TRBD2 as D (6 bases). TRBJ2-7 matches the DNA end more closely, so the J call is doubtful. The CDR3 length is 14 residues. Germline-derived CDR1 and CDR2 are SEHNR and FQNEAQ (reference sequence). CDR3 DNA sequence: TGTGCCAGCAGGCCGGGAGATCCCCCCTACGAGCAGTACTTC. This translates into CASRPGDPPYEQYF.

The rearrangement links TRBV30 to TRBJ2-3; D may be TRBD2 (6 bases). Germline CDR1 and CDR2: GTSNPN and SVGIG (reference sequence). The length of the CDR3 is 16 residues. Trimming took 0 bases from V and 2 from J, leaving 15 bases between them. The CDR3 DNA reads TGTGCCTGGAGTGTACTAGCCCTCAGATACACAGATACGCAGTATTTT. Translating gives CAWSVLALRYTDTQYF.

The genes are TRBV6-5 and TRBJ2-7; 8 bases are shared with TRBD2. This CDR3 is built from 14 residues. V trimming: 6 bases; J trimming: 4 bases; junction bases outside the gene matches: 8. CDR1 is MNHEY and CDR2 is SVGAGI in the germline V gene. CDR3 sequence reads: CASSREGVSYEQYF. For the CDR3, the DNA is TGTGCCAGCAGCCGGGAGGGCGTTTCGTACGAGCAGTACTTC.

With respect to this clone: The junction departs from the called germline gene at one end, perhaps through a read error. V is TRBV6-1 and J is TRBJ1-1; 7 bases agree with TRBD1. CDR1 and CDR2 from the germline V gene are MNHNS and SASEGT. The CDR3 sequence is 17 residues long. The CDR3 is CASSEFLDRVGNTGAFF. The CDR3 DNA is TGTGCCAGCAGTGAATTTCTCGACAGGGTTGGGAACACTGGAGCTTTCTTT.

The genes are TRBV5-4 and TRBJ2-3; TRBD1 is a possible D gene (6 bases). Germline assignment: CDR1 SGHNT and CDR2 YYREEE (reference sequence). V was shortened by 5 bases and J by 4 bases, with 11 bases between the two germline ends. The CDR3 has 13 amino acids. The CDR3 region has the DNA TGTGCCAGCAGTGTGAAGGGGGCAGATACGCAGTATTTT. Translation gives CASSVKGADTQYF. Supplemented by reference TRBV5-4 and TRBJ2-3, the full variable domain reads ETGVTQSPTHLIKTRGQQVTLRCSSQSGHNTVSWYQQALGQGPQFIFQYYREEENGRGNFPPRFSGLQFPNYSSELNVNALELDDSALYLCASSVKGADTQYFGPGTRLTVL.

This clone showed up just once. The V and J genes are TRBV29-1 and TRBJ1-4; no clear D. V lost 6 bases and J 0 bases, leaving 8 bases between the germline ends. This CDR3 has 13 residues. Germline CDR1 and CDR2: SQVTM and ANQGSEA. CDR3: CSVREPTNEKLFF. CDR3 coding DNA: TGCAGCGTCCGGGAGCCAACTAATGAAAAACTGTTTTTT.

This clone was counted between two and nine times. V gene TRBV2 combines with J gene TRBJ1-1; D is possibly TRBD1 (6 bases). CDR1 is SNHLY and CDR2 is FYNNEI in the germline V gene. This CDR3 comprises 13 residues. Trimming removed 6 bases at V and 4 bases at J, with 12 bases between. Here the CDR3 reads CASSRGIGTEAFF. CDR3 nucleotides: TGTGCCAGCAGCAGGGGCATAGGCACTGAAGCTTTCTTT.

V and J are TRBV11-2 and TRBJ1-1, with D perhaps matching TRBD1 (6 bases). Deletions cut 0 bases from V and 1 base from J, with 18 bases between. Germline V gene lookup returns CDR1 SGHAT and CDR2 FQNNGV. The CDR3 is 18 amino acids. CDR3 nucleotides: TGTGCCAGCAGCTTAGATCCTTTCGGGACACGGAAGAACACTGAAGCTTTCTTT. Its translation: CASSLDPFGTRKNTEAFF.

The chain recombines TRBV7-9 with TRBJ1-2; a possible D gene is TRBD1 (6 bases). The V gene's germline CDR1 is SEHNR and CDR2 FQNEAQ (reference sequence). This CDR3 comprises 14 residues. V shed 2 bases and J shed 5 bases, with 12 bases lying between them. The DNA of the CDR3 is TGTGCCAGCAGCTTACTCGGACAGCAATATGGCTACACCTTC. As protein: CASSLLGQQYGYTF.

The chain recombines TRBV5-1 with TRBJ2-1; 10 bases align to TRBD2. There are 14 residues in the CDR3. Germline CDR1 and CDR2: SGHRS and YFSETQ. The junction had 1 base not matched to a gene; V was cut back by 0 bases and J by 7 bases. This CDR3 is CASSLGTSGNEQFF. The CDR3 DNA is TGCGCCAGCAGCTTGGGGACTAGCGGAAATGAGCAGTTCTTC. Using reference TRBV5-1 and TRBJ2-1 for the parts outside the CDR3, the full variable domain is KAGVTQTPRYLIKTRGQQVTLSCSPISGHRSVSWYQQTPGQGLQFLFEYFSETQRNKGNFPGRFSGRQFSNSRSEMNVSTLELGDSALYLCASSLGTSGNEQFFGPGTRLTVL.

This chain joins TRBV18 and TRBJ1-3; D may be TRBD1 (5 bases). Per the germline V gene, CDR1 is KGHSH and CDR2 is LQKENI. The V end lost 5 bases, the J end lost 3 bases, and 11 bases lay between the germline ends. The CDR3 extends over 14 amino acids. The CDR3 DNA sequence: TGTGCCAGCTCAGCTCCAGGGATTGGAAACACCATATATTTT. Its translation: CASSAPGIGNTIYF.

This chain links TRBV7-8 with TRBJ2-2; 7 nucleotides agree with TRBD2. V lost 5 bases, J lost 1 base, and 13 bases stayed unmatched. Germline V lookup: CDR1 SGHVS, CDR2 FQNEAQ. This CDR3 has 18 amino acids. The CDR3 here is CASSLTRLSSGNTGELFF. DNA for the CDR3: TGTGCCAGCAGCCTGACCAGGTTGTCTAGCGGGAACACCGGGGAGCTGTTTTTT.

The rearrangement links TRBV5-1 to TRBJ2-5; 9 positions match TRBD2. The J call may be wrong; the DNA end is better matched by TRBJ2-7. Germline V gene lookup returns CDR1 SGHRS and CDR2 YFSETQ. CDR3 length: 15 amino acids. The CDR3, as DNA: TGCGCCAGCAGCTTGGCAGCGTTAGCGGGGGCCGAGCAGTACTTC. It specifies CASSLAALAGAEQYF.

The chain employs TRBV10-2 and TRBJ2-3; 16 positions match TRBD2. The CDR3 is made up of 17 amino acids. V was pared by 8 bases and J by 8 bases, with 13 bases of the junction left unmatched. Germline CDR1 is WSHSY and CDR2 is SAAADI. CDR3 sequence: CASGGTSGRAPLRTQYF. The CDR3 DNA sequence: TGCGCCAGCGGGGGGACTAGCGGGAGGGCGCCCCTCCGTACGCAGTATTTT.